This note documents a single TCR beta chain sequence. The CDR3 has 17 residues. Germline V gene lookup returns CDR1 LNHDA and CDR2 SQIVND (reference sequence). The V and J ends lost 6 bases and 0 bases respectively, with 17 bases between them. These data are taken from a study of cytomegalovirus exposure and HLA in healthy donors. The study ran its PCR with 60 Vbeta and 13 Jbeta primers. Here immunoSEQ multiplex PCR was the method, and the copy in TCRdb shows in-frame clones only, minus some. The sample holds about 77,000 clones, approximately 78% seen once. The TCR comes from a man aged 40-49 years in good health and CMV-seronegative. The chain is built from TRBV19 and TRBJ1-4, with D possibly TRBD1 on 6 matching bases. The sample taken for sequencing was PBMCs. The CDR3 region is CASSLAGHRSTNEKLFF. For the CDR3, the DNA is TGTGCCAGTAGCTTAGCGGGACACCGGTCAACTAATGAAAAACTGTTTTTT. The full variable domain, completed using reference TRBV19 and TRBJ1-4, is DGGITQSPKYLFRKEGQNVTLSCEQNLNHDAMYWYRQDPGQGLRLIYYSQIVNDFQKGDIAEGYSVSREKKESFPLTVTSAQKNPTAFYLCASSLAGHRSTNEKLFFGSGTQLSVL.